Shown below are 3 T cell receptor beta chains from a single sample sequenced in a study of blood T cell repertoires in COVID-19. Only in-frame clones appear in the TCRdb table, and some are missing; sequencing was by immunoSEQ multiplex PCR. Of 230,000 or so clones in the sample, 90% were seen once. The material sequenced was peripheral blood. Receptors were obtained from a woman aged 60-75 years with COVID-19, enrolled during active disease.

This rearrangement joins TRBV7-9 to TRBJ1-5; 9 bases align to TRBD1. This CDR3 is built from 16 residues. Trimming removed 1 base from V and 3 bases from J; junction bases left unmatched: 4. Germline values: CDR1 SEHNR, CDR2 FQNEAQ (reference sequence). The CDR3 DNA sequence: TGTGCCAGCAGCTTAGGCTGGGACAGGGACAATCAGCCCCAGCATTTT. Amino acid sequence: CASSLGWDRDNQPQHF.

The chain is built from TRBV7-9 and TRBJ2-1, with D possibly being TRBD2 (5 bases). CDR1 is SEHNR and CDR2 is FQNEAQ in the germline V gene (reference sequence). The length of the CDR3 is 15 residues. The V end was cut by 5 bases, the J end by 7 bases, with 18 bases between. The CDR3 region has the DNA TGTGCCAGCAGCCCAGGTAGGCCCCGCGGGAATGAGCAGTTCTTC. Encoded protein: CASSPGRPRGNEQFF.

The gene calls are TRBV2 and TRBJ2-7, with 11 bases aligning to TRBD1. CDR1 is SNHLY and CDR2 is FYNNEI in the germline V gene. V was clipped by 7 bases and J by 0 bases; unmatched bases: 2. This CDR3 is 14 amino acids long. CDR3 amino acids: CASTGTGGSYEQYF. The DNA for the CDR3 is TGTGCCAGCACTGGGACAGGGGGCTCCTACGAGCAGTACTTC.